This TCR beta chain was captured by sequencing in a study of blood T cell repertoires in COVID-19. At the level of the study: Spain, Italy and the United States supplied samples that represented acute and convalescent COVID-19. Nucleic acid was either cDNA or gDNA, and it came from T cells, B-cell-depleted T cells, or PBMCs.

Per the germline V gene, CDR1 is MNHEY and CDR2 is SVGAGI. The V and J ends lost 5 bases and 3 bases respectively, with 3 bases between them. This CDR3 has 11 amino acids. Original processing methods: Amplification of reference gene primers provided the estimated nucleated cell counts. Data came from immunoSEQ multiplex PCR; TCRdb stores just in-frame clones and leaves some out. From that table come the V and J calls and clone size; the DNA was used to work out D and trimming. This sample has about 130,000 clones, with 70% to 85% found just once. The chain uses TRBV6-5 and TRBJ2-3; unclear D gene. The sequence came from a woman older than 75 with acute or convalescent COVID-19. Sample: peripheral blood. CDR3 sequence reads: CASSPTDTQYF. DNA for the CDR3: TGTGCCAGCAGTCCTACAGATACGCAGTATTTT.